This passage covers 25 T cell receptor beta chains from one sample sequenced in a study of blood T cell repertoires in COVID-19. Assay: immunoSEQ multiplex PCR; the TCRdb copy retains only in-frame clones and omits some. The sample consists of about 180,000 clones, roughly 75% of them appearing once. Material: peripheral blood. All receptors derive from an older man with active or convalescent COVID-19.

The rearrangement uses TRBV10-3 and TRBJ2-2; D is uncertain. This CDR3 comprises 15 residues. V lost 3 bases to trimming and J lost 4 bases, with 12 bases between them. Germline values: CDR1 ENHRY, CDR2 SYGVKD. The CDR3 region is CAISDSSPSTGELFF. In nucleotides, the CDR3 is TGTGCCATCAGTGATAGTAGCCCCAGCACCGGGGAGCTGTTTTTT.

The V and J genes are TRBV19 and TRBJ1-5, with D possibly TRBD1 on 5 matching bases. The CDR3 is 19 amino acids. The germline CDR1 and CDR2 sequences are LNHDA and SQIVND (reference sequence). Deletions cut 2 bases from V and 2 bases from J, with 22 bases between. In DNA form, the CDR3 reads TGTGCCAGTAGTATACTAGGAGCTGTCGCGGGGGTGGGCAATCAGCCCCAGCATTTT. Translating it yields CASSILGAVAGVGNQPQHF.

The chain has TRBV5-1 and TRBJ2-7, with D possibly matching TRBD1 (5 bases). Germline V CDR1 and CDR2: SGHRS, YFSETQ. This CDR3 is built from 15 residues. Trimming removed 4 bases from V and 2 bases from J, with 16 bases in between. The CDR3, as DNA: TGCGCCAGCAGCCCAGGGCCCCCACTTACCTACGAGCAGTACTTC. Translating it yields CASSPGPPLTYEQYF.

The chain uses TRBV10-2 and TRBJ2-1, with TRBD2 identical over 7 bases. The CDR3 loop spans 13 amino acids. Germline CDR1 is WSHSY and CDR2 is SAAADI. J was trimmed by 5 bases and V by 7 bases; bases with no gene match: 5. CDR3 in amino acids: CASKAGLNNEQFF. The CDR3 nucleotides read TGCGCCAGCAAGGCGGGACTAAACAATGAGCAGTTCTTC.

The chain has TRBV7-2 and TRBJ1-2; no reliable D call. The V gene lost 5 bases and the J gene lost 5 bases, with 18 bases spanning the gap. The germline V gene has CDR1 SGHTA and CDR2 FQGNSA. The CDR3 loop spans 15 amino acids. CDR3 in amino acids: CASSPRVATGYGYTF. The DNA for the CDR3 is TGTGCCAGCAGCCCTAGAGTCGCGACGGGATATGGCTACACCTTC.

The CDR3 here is CASSKRSGGDTYEQYF. Here the CDR3 DNA reads TGTGCCAGTAGTAAGCGTAGCGGGGGAGATACCTACGAGCAGTACTTC. The chain uses TRBV19 and TRBJ2-7, with TRBD2 identical over 9 bases. V shed 4 bases, J shed 2 bases, and the junction held 9 bases outside the gene matches. Germline CDR1 LNHDA, CDR2 SQIVND (reference sequence). The CDR3 consists of 16 residues.

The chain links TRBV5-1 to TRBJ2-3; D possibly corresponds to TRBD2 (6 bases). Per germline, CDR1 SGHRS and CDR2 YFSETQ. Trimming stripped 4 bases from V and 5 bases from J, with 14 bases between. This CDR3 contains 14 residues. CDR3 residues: CASSGGSAGDTQYF. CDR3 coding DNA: TGCGCCAGCAGCGGGGGGAGCGCGGGAGATACGCAGTATTTT.

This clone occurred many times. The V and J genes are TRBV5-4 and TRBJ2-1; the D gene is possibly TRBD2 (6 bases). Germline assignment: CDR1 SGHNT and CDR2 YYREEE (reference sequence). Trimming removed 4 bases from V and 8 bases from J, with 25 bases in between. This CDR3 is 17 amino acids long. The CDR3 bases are TGTGCCAGCAGCCCTACCGGGACTGGGCTTCGTGGGGATGAGCAGTTCTTC. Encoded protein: CASSPTGTGLRGDEQFF. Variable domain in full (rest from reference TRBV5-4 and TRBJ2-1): ETGVTQSPTHLIKTRGQQVTLRCSSQSGHNTVSWYQQALGQGPQFIFQYYREEENGRGNFPPRFSGLQFPNYSSELNVNALELDDSALYLCASSPTGTGLRGDEQFFGPGTRLTVL.

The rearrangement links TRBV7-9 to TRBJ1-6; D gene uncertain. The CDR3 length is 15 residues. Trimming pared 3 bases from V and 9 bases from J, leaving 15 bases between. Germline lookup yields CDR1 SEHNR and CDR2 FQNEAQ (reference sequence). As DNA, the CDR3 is TGTGCCAGCAGCTTTACCTCGGGAGAAAGTTCACCCCTCCACTTT. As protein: CASSFTSGESSPLHF.

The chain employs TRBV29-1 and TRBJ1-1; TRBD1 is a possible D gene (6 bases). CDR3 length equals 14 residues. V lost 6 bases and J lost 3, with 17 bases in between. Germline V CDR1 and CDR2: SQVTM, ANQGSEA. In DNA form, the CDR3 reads TGCAGCGTCAAGGGGGTCAGCGACGACACTGAAGCTTTCTTT. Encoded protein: CSVKGVSDDTEAFF.

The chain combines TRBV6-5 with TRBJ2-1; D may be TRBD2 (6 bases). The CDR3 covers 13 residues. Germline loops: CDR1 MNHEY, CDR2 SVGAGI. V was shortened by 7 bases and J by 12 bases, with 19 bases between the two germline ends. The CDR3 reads CASTSLVGGGQFF. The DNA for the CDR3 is TGTGCCAGCACCTCCTTAGTGGGGGGAGGGCAGTTCTTC.

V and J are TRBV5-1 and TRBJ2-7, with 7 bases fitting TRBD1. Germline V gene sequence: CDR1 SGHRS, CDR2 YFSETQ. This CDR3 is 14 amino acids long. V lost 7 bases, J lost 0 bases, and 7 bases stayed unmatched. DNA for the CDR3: TGCGCCAGCCAAGGGACAGAGAGCTCCTACGAGCAGTACTTC. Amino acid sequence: CASQGTESSYEQYF.

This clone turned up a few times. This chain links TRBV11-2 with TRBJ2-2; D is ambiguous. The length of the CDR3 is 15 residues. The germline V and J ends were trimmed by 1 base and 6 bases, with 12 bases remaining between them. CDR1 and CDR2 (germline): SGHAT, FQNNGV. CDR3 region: CASSLGVRSSGELFF. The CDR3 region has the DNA TGTGCCAGCAGCTTAGGAGTACGTTCCTCCGGGGAGCTGTTTTTT.

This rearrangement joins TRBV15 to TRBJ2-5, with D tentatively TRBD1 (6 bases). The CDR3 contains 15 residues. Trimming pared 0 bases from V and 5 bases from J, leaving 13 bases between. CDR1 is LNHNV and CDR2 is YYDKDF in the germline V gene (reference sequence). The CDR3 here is CATSRDPGAQETQYF. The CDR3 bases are TGTGCCACCAGCAGAGATCCAGGGGCTCAGGAGACCCAGTACTTC.

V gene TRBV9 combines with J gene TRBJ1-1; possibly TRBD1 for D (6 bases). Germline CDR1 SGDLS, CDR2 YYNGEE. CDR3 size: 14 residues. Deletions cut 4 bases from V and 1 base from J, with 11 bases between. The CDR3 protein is CASSPDRSNTEAFF. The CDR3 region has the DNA TGTGCCAGCAGCCCGGACAGATCGAACACTGAAGCTTTCTTT.

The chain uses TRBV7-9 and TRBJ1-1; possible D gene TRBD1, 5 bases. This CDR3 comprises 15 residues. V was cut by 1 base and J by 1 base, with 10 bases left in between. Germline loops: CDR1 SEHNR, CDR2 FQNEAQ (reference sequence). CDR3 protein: CASSLVSGKNTEAFF. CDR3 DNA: TGTGCCAGCAGCTTAGTCTCAGGGAAGAACACTGAAGCTTTCTTT.

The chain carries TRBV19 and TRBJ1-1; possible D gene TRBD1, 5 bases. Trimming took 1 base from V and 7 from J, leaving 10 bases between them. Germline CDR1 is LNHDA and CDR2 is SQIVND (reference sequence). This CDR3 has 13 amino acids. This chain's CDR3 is CASSIGPGFEAFF. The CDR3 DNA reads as TGTGCCAGTAGTATAGGGCCAGGGTTTGAAGCTTTCTTT.

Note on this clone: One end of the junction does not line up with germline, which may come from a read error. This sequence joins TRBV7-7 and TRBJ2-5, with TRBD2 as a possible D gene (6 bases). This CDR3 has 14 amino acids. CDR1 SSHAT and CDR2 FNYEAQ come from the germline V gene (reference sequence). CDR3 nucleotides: TGTGCTAGCAGCCTCGACCGGGAGAAAGAGACCCAGTACTTC. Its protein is CASSLDREKETQYF. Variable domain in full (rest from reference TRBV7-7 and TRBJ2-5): GAGVSQSPRYKVTKRGQDVTLRCDPISSHATLYWYQQALGQGPEFLTYFNYEAQPDKSGLPSDRFSAERPEGSISTLTIQRTEQRDSAMYRCASSLDREKETQYFGPGTRLLVL.

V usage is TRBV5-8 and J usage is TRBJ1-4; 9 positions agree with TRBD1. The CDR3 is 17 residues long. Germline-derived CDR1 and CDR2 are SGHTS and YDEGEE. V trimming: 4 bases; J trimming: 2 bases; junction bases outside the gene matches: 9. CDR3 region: CASSPGTGFVTNEKLFF. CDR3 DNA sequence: TGTGCCAGCAGCCCCGGGACAGGGTTCGTCACTAATGAAAAACTGTTTTTT.

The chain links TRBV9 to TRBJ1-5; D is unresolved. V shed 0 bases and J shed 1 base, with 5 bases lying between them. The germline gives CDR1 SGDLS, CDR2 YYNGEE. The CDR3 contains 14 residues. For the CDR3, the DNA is TGTGCCAGCAGCGTAGGCGTCAGCAATCAGCCCCAGCATTTT. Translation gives CASSVGVSNQPQHF.

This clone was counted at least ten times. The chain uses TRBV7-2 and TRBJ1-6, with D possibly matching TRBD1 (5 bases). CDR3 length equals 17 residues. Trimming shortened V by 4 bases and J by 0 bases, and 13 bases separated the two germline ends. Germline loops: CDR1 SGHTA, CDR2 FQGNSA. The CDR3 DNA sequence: TGTGCCAGCAGCTCCACGACTGACAGCTCCTATAATTCACCCCTCCACTTT. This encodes CASSSTTDSSYNSPLHF. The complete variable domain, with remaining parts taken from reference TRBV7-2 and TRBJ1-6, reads GAGVSQSPSNKVTEKGKDVELRCDPISGHTALYWYRQSLGQGLEFLIYFQGNSAPDKSGLPSDRFSAERTGGSVSTLTIQRTQQEDSAVYLCASSSTTDSSYNSPLHFGNGTRLTVT.

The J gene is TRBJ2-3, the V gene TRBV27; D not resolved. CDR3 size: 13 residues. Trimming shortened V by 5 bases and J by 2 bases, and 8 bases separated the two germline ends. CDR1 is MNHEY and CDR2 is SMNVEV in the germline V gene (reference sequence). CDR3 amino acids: CASSPTYTDTQYF. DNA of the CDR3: TGTGCCAGCAGTCCTACCTACACAGATACGCAGTATTTT.

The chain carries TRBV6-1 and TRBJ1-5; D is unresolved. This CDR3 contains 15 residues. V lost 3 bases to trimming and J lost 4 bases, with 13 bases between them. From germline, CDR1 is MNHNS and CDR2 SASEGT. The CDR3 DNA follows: TGTGCCAGCAGTGAGGGAGGGTTTAATAATCAGCCCCAGCATTTT. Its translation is CASSEGGFNNQPQHF.

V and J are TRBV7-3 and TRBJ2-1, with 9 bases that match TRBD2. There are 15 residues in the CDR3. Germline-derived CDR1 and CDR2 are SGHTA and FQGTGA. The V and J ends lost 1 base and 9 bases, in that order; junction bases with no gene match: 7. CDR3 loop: CASSLMGLAGGEQFF. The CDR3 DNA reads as TGTGCCAGCAGCTTAATGGGACTAGCCGGAGGTGAGCAGTTCTTC.

CDR3 in DNA: TGTGCCACACGAGCGGACGGACCCTACGAGCAGTACTTC. Its protein is CATRADGPYEQYF. The rearrangement joins TRBV2 to TRBJ2-7; weak D call: TRBD2 (5 bases). The length of the CDR3 is 13 residues. Trimming pared 10 bases from V and 2 bases from J, leaving 15 bases between. Germline V gives CDR1 SNHLY, CDR2 FYNNEI.